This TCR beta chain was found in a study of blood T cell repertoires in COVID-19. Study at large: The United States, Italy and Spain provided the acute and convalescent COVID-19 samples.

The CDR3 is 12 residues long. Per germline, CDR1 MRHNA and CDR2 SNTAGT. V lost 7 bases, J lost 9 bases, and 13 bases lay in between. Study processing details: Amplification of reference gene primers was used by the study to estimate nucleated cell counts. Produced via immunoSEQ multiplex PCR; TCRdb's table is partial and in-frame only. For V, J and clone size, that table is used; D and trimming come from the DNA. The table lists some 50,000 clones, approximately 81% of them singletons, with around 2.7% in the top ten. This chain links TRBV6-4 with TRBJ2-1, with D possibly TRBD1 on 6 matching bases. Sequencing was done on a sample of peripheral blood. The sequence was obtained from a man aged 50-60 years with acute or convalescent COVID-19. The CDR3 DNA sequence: TGTGCCAGCACTCTTACAGGGTTTGAGCAGTTCTTC. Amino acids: CASTLTGFEQFF.